These T cell receptor beta chains were read from a single sample in a study of T cells in Graves' hyperthyroidism and ophthalmopathy. TCRdb redid the calling of the multiplex PCR reads with MiXCR, one entry per CDR3 protein. The sample has 450,000 to 550,000 distinct CDR3 sequences, approximately 24% seen once; the top ten hold about 10%. The source material was blood. The receptors here all came from a woman aged 25-40 years with Graves' ophthalmopathy. Both conserved end residues are part of each CDR3. A D gene is named only where the DNA matches it firmly. Rows give clone size only sometimes, using once, few, many, or a class for an expanded clone.

NA	TRBD1	TRBV6-5	TRBJ1-2	TGTGCCAGCAGTTACCCGGGACAGGCCATATCTACCTTC	CASSYPGQAISTF
many	TRBD2	TRBV29-1	TRBJ2-5	TGCAGCGTTGAAGAGACTAGCGGGGGGCTCGCGAGGACCCAGTACTTC	CSVEETSGGLARTQYF
NA	TRBD1	TRBV28	TRBJ2-7	TGTGCCAGCAGACCCGGGACAGGGGGAGATGGGCAGTACTTC	CASRPGTGGDGQYF
many	TRBD1	TRBV6-5	TRBJ2-5	TGTGCCAGCAGTTACTCTCCTCCGACAGGGGCATGGGGAGAGACCCAGTACTTC	CASSYSPPTGAWGETQYF
many	TRBD2	TRBV20-1	TRBJ2-7	TGCAGTGCTAGGGGACTAGCGGGGGAGCAGTACTTC	CSARGLAGEQYF
many	TRBD1	TRBV11-1	TRBJ2-7	TGTGCCAGCAGCCCTGGGGCAGGGGGCAGGTACGAGCAGTACTTC	CASSPGAGGRYEQYF
many	NA	TRBV29-1	TRBJ1-1	TGCAGCGTTGAAGGTTCGGGGGCATACACTGAAGCTTTCTTT	CSVEGSGAYTEAFF
many	TRBD1	TRBV5-5	TRBJ1-2	TGTGCCAGCAGCTGGGGGACAGGGTTGGAAGGCTACACCTTC	CASSWGTGLEGYTF
many	NA	TRBV6-5	TRBJ1-5	TGTGCCAGCAGTTCCGCACAGGGCGATCAGCCCCAGCATTTT	CASSSAQGDQPQHF
NA	NA	TRBV5-6	TRBJ1-5	TGTGCCAGCAGCTTCCGAGGGGTTGGCAATCAGCCCCAGCATTTT	CASSFRGVGNQPQHF
many	NA	TRBV6-1	TRBJ1-6	TGTGCCAGCTCTGATCCGTTCTCCTATAATTCACCCCTCCACTTT	CASSDPFSYNSPLHF
many	NA	TRBV20-1	TRBJ2-7	TGCAGTGCCAAAAGGGACCTAAGGGACGAGCAGTACTTC	CSAKRDLRDEQYF
NA	NA	TRBV3-1	TRBJ2-5	TGTGCCAGCAGCCAAGTAGGAAGCGTCGGCAGTTTCCTAGAGACCCAGTACTTC	CASSQVGSVGSFLETQYF
many	TRBD2	TRBV12-3/TRBV12-4	TRBJ2-5	TGTGCCAGCAGCCCGGGACTAGCGGGGGCCCCCGGCGAGACCCAGTACTTC	CASSPGLAGAPGETQYF
NA	TRBD1	TRBV15	TRBJ1-1	TGTGCCACCAGCTCCAGGACAGGGACTGAAGCTTTCTTT	CATSSRTGTEAFF
many	NA	TRBV6-5	TRBJ1-1	TGTGCCAGCATAGGAGAGATGTATGAAGCTTTCTTT	CASIGEMYEAFF